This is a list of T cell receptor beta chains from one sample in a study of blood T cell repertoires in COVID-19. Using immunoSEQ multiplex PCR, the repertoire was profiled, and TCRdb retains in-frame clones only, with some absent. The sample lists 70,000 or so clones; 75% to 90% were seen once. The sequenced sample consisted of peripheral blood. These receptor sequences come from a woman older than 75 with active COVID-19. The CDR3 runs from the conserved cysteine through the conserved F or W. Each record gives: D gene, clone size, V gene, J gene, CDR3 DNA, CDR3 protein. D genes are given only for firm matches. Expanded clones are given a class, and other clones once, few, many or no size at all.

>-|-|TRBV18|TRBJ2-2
TGTGCCAGCTCACCACCCCTGACTAGATTCACCGGGGAGCTGTTTTTT
CASSPPLTRFTGELFF
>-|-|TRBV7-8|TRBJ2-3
TGTGCCAGCAGCCAGGACAGATACACAGATACGCAGTATTTT
CASSQDRYTDTQYF
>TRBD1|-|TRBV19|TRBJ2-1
TGTGCCAGTAGTATTGGGACAGGGTTAGTATTTTGCTCCTACAATGAGCAGTTCTTC
CASSIGTGLVFCSYNEQFF
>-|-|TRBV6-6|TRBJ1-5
TGTGCCAGCAAACACAGGGAGGGACAGCCCCAGCATTTT
CASKHREGQPQHF
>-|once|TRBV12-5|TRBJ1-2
TGTGCTAGTGGTTTGCTACAATTGGAGGGCTACACCTTC
CASGLLQLEGYTF
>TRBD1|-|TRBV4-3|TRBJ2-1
TGCGCCAGCAGCCAAGTAGGGAGACAGGGAAGGGGTGAGCAGTTCTTC
CASSQVGRQGRGEQFF
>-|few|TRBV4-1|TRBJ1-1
TGCGCCAGCAGCCAAGATGAGGAGGGACGAAGGGCTTTCTTT
CASSQDEEGRRAFF
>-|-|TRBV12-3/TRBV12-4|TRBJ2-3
TGTGCCAGCAGTTTCGGGGATACGCAGTATTTT
CASSFGDTQYF
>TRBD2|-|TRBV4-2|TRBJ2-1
TGTGCCAGCAGCCACGCGACTAGCGGGAGCAATGAGCAGTTCTTC
CASSHATSGSNEQFF
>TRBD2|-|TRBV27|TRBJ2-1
TGTGCCAGCAGTTCTCCGACTAGCGGGAGGAATAATGAGCAGTTCTTC
CASSSPTSGRNNEQFF
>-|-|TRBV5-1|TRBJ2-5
TGCGCCAGCGCCGTCACCAGGGGCGAAGAGACCCAGTACTTC
CASAVTRGEETQYF
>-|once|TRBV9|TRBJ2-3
TGTGCCAGCAGCACCTTAAGGGGAGGAGGCGCAGATACGCAGTATTTT
CASSTLRGGGADTQYF
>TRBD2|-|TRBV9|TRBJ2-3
TGTGCCAGCAGCAAGGGGACTAGCGGGATCACAGATACGCAGTATTTT
CASSKGTSGITDTQYF
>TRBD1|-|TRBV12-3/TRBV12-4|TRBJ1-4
TGTGCCAGCAGTTTACGCGAGGGGGCACTGTTTTTT
CASSLREGALFF
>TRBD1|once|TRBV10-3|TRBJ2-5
TGTGCCTCCACCGGGACAGAGCAAGAGACCCAGTACTTC
CASTGTEQETQYF
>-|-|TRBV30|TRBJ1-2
TGTGCCTGGAGTGTACCCACAGTCGCCCCAGATGGCTACACCTTC
CAWSVPTVAPDGYTF
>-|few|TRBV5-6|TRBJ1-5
TGTGCCAGCAGCTTGGACCAGGGACAGCCCCAGCATTTT
CASSLDQGQPQHF
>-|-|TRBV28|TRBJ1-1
TGTGCCAGCAGTTTATTTTTAGCCCCTGGGTCGGCTTTCTTT
CASSLFLAPGSAFF
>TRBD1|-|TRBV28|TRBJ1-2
TGTGCCAGCACCAGACAGGGGGTCTTTGATGGCTACACCTTC
CASTRQGVFDGYTF
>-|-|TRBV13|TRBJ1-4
TGTGCCAGCAGCCTTGGACGGACGGGGGAAAAACTGTTTTTT
CASSLGRTGEKLFF
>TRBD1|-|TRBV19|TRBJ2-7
TGTGCCAGTAGTAAAACAACCGGGACAGCTACCTACGAGCAGTACTTC
CASSKTTGTATYEQYF
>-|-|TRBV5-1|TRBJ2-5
TGCGCCAGCAGCCTGGGGTTGGGCCGGCCGAGGACCCAGTACTTC
CASSLGLGRPRTQYF
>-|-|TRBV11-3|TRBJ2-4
TGTGCCAGCAGCTTAGGGACAGCCTACAACATACTAGCCAAAAACATTCAGTACTTC
CASSLGTAYNILAKNIQYF
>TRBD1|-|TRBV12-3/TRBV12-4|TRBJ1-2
TGTGCCAGCAGCCCGGACAGGAATTATGGCTACACCTTC
CASSPDRNYGYTF
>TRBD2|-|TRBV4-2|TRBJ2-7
TGTGCCAGCAGCCAAGATGGGCTAGCGGGAGACTACGAGCAGTACTTC
CASSQDGLAGDYEQYF
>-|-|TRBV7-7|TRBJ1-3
TGTGCCAGCAGCCCGGGTCCCGGGTATGAAAGAAACACCATATATTTT
CASSPGPGYERNTIYF
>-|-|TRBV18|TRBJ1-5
TGTGCCAGCTCACCAGCGACAGGCCATAGCAATCAGCCCCAGCATTTT
CASSPATGHSNQPQHF
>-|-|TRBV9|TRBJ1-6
TGTGCCAGCAGCGTAGGCCTCGGACCCCTCCACTTT
CASSVGLGPLHF
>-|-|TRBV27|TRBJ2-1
TGTGCCAGCAGGGACACTGGCTCCTACAATGAGCAGTTCTTC
CASRDTGSYNEQFF
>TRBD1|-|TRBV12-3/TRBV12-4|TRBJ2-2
TGTGCCAGCAGACCGGGACAGGCCGGGGAGCTGTTTTTT
CASRPGQAGELFF
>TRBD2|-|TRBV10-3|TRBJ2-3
TGTGCCATCAGGGACGGGACTAGCGGGAGGGTGGGCACAGATACGCAGTATTTT
CAIRDGTSGRVGTDTQYF
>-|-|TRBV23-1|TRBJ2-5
TGCGCCAGCAGTCAATCGGTGAGGACAAACCAAGAGACCCAGTACTTC
CASSQSVRTNQETQYF
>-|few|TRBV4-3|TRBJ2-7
TGCGCCAGCAGCCAAGATACAGGGAGCTCCTACGAGCAGTACTTC
CASSQDTGSSYEQYF
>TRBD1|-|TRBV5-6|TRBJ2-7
TGTGCCAGCAGCGGACGGACAGGGGGGACGGAGTACTTC
CASSGRTGGTEYF
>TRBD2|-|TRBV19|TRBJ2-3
TGTGCCACTAGACTAGCGGGAGGGCCAACAGATACGCAGTATTTT
CATRLAGGPTDTQYF
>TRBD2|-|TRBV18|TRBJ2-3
TGTGCCAGCTCACCACTAGGGACTAGCGGACCTACAGATACGCAGTATTTT
CASSPLGTSGPTDTQYF
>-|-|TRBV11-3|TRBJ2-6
TGTGCCAGCAGCCCCGGCTCTGGGGCCAACGTCCTGACTTTC
CASSPGSGANVLTF
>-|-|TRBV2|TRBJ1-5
TGTGCCAGCAGGGAGGGACGCAATCAGCCCCAGCATTTT
CASREGRNQPQHF
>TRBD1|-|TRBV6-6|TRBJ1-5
TGTGCCAGCAGTTACCACACAGGGGGACCTCAGCCCCAGCATTTT
CASSYHTGGPQPQHF
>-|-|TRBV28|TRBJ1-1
TGTGCCAGCACCCACCGCGGACGGGAGAACACTGAAGCTTTCTTT
CASTHRGRENTEAFF
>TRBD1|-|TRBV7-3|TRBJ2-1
TGTGCCAGCAGCTCGACCGGGACAGGGGACCATGAGCAGTTCTTC
CASSSTGTGDHEQFF
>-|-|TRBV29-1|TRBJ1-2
TGCAGCGTTCCCGCCGGGTCGGAGGGACGGGGAGTCCTGGTATCTAACTATGGCTACACCTTC
CSVPAGSEGRGVLVSNYGYTF
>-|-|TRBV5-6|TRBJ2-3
TGTGCCAGCAGCCGCAGGGCCACAGATACGCAGTATTTT
CASSRRATDTQYF
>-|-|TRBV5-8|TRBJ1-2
TGTGCCAGCAGCAGGAGGAACTATGGCTACACCTTC
CASSRRNYGYTF
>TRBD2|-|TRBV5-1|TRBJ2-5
TGCGCCAGCAGCAAATGGGGTGAGGTAGCGGGAAGAGAGGGAAAAGAGACCCAGTACTTC
CASSKWGEVAGREGKETQYF